The entry that follows covers one T cell receptor beta chain sequence. TCRdb reprocessed the RT-PCR reads with MiXCR, giving one entry per CDR3 protein. The sample carries roughly 180,000 distinct CDR3 sequences, nearly 9.5% recorded once. This entry belongs to a study of response to subunit inactivated influenza vaccine. With V trimmed by 3 bases and J by 4 bases, 5 bases remained unmatched. The CDR3 length is 15 residues. Looked up from germline, CDR1 is SGHVS and CDR2 is FQNEAQ. The sequence was obtained from a man aged 45-65 years who received an inactivated influenza vaccine. The rearrangement joins TRBV7-8 to TRBJ1-3, with 8 bases that match TRBD1. The sequences come from non-naive T cells sorted from PBMCs, collected on the day of vaccination. The CDR3 is CASSFDRGSGNTIYF. The CDR3 region has the DNA TGTGCCAGCAGCTTTGACAGGGGTTCAGGAAACACCATATATTTT. The full variable domain, rest sourced from reference TRBV7-8 and TRBJ1-3, is GAGVSQSPRYKVAKRGQDVALRCDPISGHVSLFWYQQALGQGPEFLTYFQNEAQLDKSGLPSDRFFAERPEGSVSTLKIQRTQQEDSAVYLCASSFDRGSGNTIYFGEGSWLTVV.